These 5 T cell receptor beta chains share one sample of origin, sequenced in a study of technical replicates of blood from several donors. Assay: immunoSEQ multiplex PCR; the TCRdb copy retains only in-frame clones and omits some. The sample includes about 75,000 clones, approximately 97% of them seen just once. Material: T cells isolated from PBMCs. The receptors originated from a human donor in good health.

The chain couples TRBV29-1 to TRBJ2-7; 8 positions agree with TRBD1. The CDR3 runs to 12 residues. Germline CDR1 SQVTM, CDR2 ANQGSEA. V shed 5 bases and J 0 bases; nucleotides not matched to a gene: 0. The CDR3 coding sequence is TGCAGCGTTCAGGGGGCCTCCTACGAGCAGTACTTC. It specifies CSVQGASYEQYF.

The chain combines TRBV5-6 with TRBJ2-7; weak D call: TRBD1 (5 bases). The CDR3 is made up of 12 amino acids. V was pared by 3 bases and J by 6 bases, with 10 bases between. Per the germline V gene, CDR1 is SGHDT and CDR2 is YYEEEE. The chain's CDR3 is CASSYNRLEQYF. CDR3 DNA: TGTGCCAGCAGCTACAACAGGCTCGAGCAGTACTTC. Full variable domain (remainder filled in from reference TRBV5-6 and TRBJ2-7): DAGVTQSPTHLIKTRGQQVTLRCSPKSGHDTVSWYQQALGQGPQFIFQYYEEEERQRGNFPDRFSGHQFPNYSSELNVNALLLGDSALYLCASSYNRLEQYFGPGTRLTVT.

The CDR3: CASSATGGGPNYGYTF. The DNA for the CDR3 is TGTGCCAGCTCGGCTACGGGGGGAGGACCTAACTATGGCTACACCTTC. The chain links TRBV7-9 to TRBJ1-2, with D possibly matching TRBD1 (5 bases). The CDR3 covers 16 residues. V dropped 8 bases and J dropped 0 bases, with 19 bases sitting between them. The germline gives CDR1 SEHNR, CDR2 FQNEAQ (reference sequence).

About this clone: The same CDR3 can be traced to other DNA sequences in this sample. V is TRBV6-1 and J is TRBJ2-5; TRBD1 is a possible D gene (6 bases). The CDR3 has 13 amino acids. V lost 5 bases, J lost 2 bases, and 9 bases lay in between. The germline V gene encodes CDR1 MNHNS and CDR2 SASEGT. The CDR3 loop is CASSTDRQETQYF. CDR3 nucleotide sequence: TGTGCCAGCAGTACTGACAGGCAAGAGACCCAGTACTTC.

The chain has TRBV14 and TRBJ1-1, with TRBD1 matching over 8 bases. This CDR3 has 15 amino acids. Trimming at V came to 2 bases and at J to 1 base, leaving 3 bases not matched to a gene. Looked up from germline, CDR1 is SGHDN and CDR2 is FVKESK. This CDR3 is CASSQQGARNTEAFF. The CDR3 DNA reads TGTGCCAGCAGCCAACAGGGGGCGAGGAACACTGAAGCTTTCTTT. Supplemented by reference TRBV14 and TRBJ1-1, the full variable domain reads EAGVTQFPSHSVIEKGQTVTLRCDPISGHDNLYWYRRVMGKEIKFLLHFVKESKQDESGMPNNRFLAERTGGTYSTLKVQPAELEDSGVYFCASSQQGARNTEAFFGQGTRLTVV.